Described below is a single T cell receptor (beta chain) sequence and its context. Distinct nucleotide sequences in the sample also encode this CDR3. This specimen comes from a study of blood T cell repertoires in COVID-19. Turning to the study itself: Sites in the United States, Italy and Spain provided acute and convalescent COVID-19 samples.

After removal of 0 bases from V and 1 base from J, the junction contained 3 bases not matched to a gene. Germline V gene sequence: CDR1 LGHNA, CDR2 YSLEER. CDR3 length equals 16 residues. Clones were sequenced by immunoSEQ multiplex PCR, and TCRdb holds only the in-frame ones, with some missing. The repertoire holds 300,000 to 350,000 clones, roughly 90% seen once, with around 8.9% in the top ten. The TCR sequence derives from a man younger than 45 with COVID-19, enrolled during active disease. Sequencing used peripheral blood. The chain couples TRBV4-3 to TRBJ1-1; 9 bases map to TRBD1. CDR3 amino acids: CASSQEPQGANTEAFF. Written as DNA, the CDR3 is TGCGCCAGCAGCCAAGAGCCACAGGGGGCGAACACTGAAGCTTTCTTT.